The rows below give T cell receptor beta chains drawn from one sample of a study of T-cell reconstitution after alpha-beta-depleted transplantation in children. MiXCR, run by TCRdb on the PCR reads, gives a single entry per CDR3 protein. This sample carries about 540,000 distinct CDR3 sequences, about 16% of them seen once, and the ten largest clones take approximately 3%. Material: PBMCs from the stem cell graft donor, obtained from the stem cell graft. These receptors were collected from a human donor who donated a stem cell graft to a child with acute lymphoblastic leukemia. The CDR3 runs from the conserved cysteine through the conserved F or W. A D gene is named only where the DNA matches it firmly. Where a row states a size, it is once, few, many or the class of an expanded clone; other rows omit it.

few,TRBV12-3/TRBV12-4,-,TRBJ2-7,CASSLATGNYEQYF,TGTGCCAGCAGTCTAGCGACCGGTAACTACGAGCAGTACTTC
few,TRBV5-1,-,TRBJ2-5,CASSWGTPGIETQYF,TGCGCCAGCAGCTGGGGGACACCCGGGATTGAGACCCAGTACTTC
-,TRBV30,-,TRBJ1-5,CAWSRTWAQGEPQHF,TGTGCCTGGAGTAGAACATGGGCTCAGGGTGAACCCCAGCATTTT
few,TRBV11-1,TRBD2,TRBJ2-5,CASSAQLAQETQYF,TGTGCCAGCAGCGCTCAACTAGCGCAAGAGACCCAGTACTTC
few,TRBV11-2,TRBD2,TRBJ2-3,CASSPRTSGRADTQYF,TGTGCCAGCAGCCCCCGGACTAGCGGGAGGGCAGATACGCAGTATTTT
-,TRBV12-3/TRBV12-4,-,TRBJ2-7,CASRQSYEQYF,TGTGCCAGCAGGCAATCCTACGAGCAGTACTTC
few,TRBV6-5,-,TRBJ2-7,CASSSPSGPRSYEQYF,TGTGCCAGCAGTTCGCCCTCCGGACCCCGCTCCTACGAGCAGTACTTC
few,TRBV10-3,-,TRBJ2-1,CAISEEGDNEQFF,TGTGCCATCAGTGAGGAGGGGGACAATGAGCAGTTCTTC
few,TRBV12-3/TRBV12-4,-,TRBJ2-5,CASSRVVGYQETQYF,TGTGCCAGCAGCCGAGTCGTGGGCTATCAAGAGACCCAGTACTTC
-,TRBV6-5,-,TRBJ1-3,CASSYLWRVFSGNTIYF,TGTGCCAGCAGTTACCTTTGGAGGGTTTTCTCTGGAAACACCATATATTTT
-,TRBV19,-,TRBJ2-2,CASSIAGPGELFF,TGTGCCAGTAGTATCGCGGGTCCCGGGGAGCTGTTTTTT
few,TRBV5-1,-,TRBJ2-7,CASSLDSPHYEQYF,TGCGCCAGCAGCCTGGACTCTCCTCACTACGAGCAGTACTTC
-,TRBV2,-,TRBJ2-1,CASISSPDEQFF,TGTGCCAGCATTTCTTCCCCCGATGAGCAGTTCTTC
few,TRBV24-1,TRBD1,TRBJ2-1,CATSDVPGQGAESEQFF,TGTGCCACCAGTGATGTTCCGGGACAGGGGGCTGAAAGTGAGCAGTTCTTC
few,TRBV27,TRBD2,TRBJ2-1,CASKVSLSGRAKGEFF,TGTGCCAGCAAGGTCTCGTTGAGCGGGAGGGCGAAGGGAGAGTTCTTC
-,TRBV12-3/TRBV12-4,-,TRBJ2-1,CASSLGGLGGNEQFF,TGTGCCAGCAGTTTAGGGGGGCTTGGTGGGAATGAGCAGTTCTTC
-,TRBV12-3/TRBV12-4,TRBD1,TRBJ2-3,CASTKGAASTDTQYF,TGTGCCAGCACCAAGGGGGCCGCTAGCACAGATACGCAGTATTTT
few,TRBV7-2,-,TRBJ2-1,CASSSFPDRPYNEQFF,TGTGCCAGCAGCTCCTTCCCCGACAGACCATACAATGAGCAGTTCTTC
few,TRBV6-1,TRBD2,TRBJ2-1,CASSELAGGNEQFF,TGTGCCAGCAGTGAACTAGCGGGAGGGAATGAGCAGTTCTTC
-,TRBV5-1,-,TRBJ1-6,CASSPDGGNSPLHF,TGCGCCAGCAGCCCGGACGGCGGTAATTCACCCCTCCACTTT
-,TRBV18,TRBD2,TRBJ2-1,CASSLGTTYEQFF,TGTGCCAGCTCACTCGGGACTACGTATGAGCAGTTCTTC
-,TRBV5-1,TRBD1,TRBJ1-2,CASSLDWTRGLIYGYTF,TGCGCCAGCAGCTTGGATTGGACGAGGGGGCTTATCTATGGCTACACCTTC
many,TRBV29-1,-,TRBJ2-6,CSVDSGANVLTF,TGCAGCGTCGACTCTGGGGCCAACGTCCTGACTTTC
few,TRBV5-1,-,TRBJ2-3,CASSPGDTDTQYF,TGCGCCAGCAGCCCAGGAGACACAGATACGCAGTATTTT
many,TRBV27,-,TRBJ2-1,CASKVLVGAYNEQFF,TGTGCCAGCAAGGTCCTTGTCGGGGCCTACAATGAGCAGTTCTTC
few,TRBV7-3,TRBD1,TRBJ2-5,CASSLGQGVETQYF,TGTGCCAGCAGCTTAGGACAGGGGGTAGAGACCCAGTACTTC
few,TRBV5-5,TRBD1,TRBJ1-1,CASSPPGQGAERTEAFF,TGTGCCAGCAGCCCCCCGGGACAGGGGGCAGAGAGGACTGAAGCTTTCTTT
few,TRBV12-3/TRBV12-4,-,TRBJ2-1,CASTLLGISYNEQFF,TGTGCCAGCACTCTTTTAGGGATCTCCTACAATGAGCAGTTCTTC
-,TRBV12-3/TRBV12-4,TRBD1,TRBJ2-2,CASSDQGAKVGELFF,TGTGCCAGCAGCGATCAGGGGGCGAAGGTCGGGGAGCTGTTTTTT
-,TRBV5-5,-,TRBJ2-7,CASSLEGVHSYEQYF,TGTGCCAGCAGCTTGGAGGGGGTTCACTCCTACGAGCAGTACTTC
-,TRBV5-1,-,TRBJ2-7,CASSTLGYEQYF,TGCGCCAGCAGCACGTTGGGATACGAGCAGTACTTC
few,TRBV2,-,TRBJ2-2,CASSDEGKGGELFF,TGTGCCAGCAGTGATGAGGGAAAGGGAGGGGAGCTGTTTTTT
-,TRBV5-1,-,TRBJ1-3,CASSLDSSGNTIYF,TGCGCCAGCAGCTTGGACAGCTCTGGAAACACCATATATTTT
few,TRBV10-1,-,TRBJ1-5,CASSAGSSQPQHF,TGCGCCAGCAGTGCGGGGTCATCCCAGCCCCAGCATTTT
-,TRBV4-2,TRBD2,TRBJ2-1,CASSPGTSGRSTYAGGYNEQFF,TGTGCCAGCAGCCCTGGGACTAGCGGGAGGTCCACATACGCGGGGGGTTACAATGAGCAGTTCTTC
-,TRBV6-1,TRBD2,TRBJ2-1,CASSEGAGRAREQFF,TGTGCCAGCAGTGAAGGGGCCGGGAGGGCCCGGGAGCAGTTCTTC
-,TRBV29-1,TRBD2,TRBJ2-7,CSVRLAHSYEQYF,TGCAGCGTACGACTAGCGCACTCCTACGAGCAGTACTTC
few,TRBV29-1,-,TRBJ1-2,CSAPDGVNYGYTF,TGCAGCGCTCCGGACGGGGTTAACTATGGCTACACCTTC
few,TRBV5-6,-,TRBJ2-5,CASSHGLEAETQYF,TGTGCCAGCAGCCACGGCCTAGAAGCGGAGACCCAGTACTTC
-,TRBV4-1,-,TRBJ2-1,CASSRTRDVRTNEQFF,TGCGCCAGCAGCCGGACCCGGGACGTAAGGACCAATGAGCAGTTCTTC
few,TRBV12-3/TRBV12-4,-,TRBJ1-1,CASSTSGEAFF,TGTGCCAGCAGTACCTCAGGAGAAGCTTTCTTT
-,TRBV9,-,TRBJ2-1,CASSTSPYYNEQFF,TGTGCCAGCAGTACTTCCCCATACTACAATGAGCAGTTCTTC
-,TRBV14,-,TRBJ2-3,CASSQDDWGTDTQYF,TGTGCCAGCAGCCAGGATGATTGGGGCACAGATACGCAGTATTTT
-,TRBV4-1,TRBD1,TRBJ2-1,CASSHPSERTGNNEQFF,TGCGCCAGCAGCCACCCAAGCGAGAGGACAGGTAATAATGAGCAGTTCTTC
-,TRBV5-1,TRBD1,TRBJ2-6,CASSLLGQGSGANVLTF,TGCGCCAGCAGCTTACTAGGACAGGGCTCTGGGGCCAACGTCCTGACTTTC
few,TRBV7-9,TRBD1,TRBJ1-1,CASSPGGPEAFF,TGTGCCAGCAGTCCAGGGGGTCCTGAAGCTTTCTTT
-,TRBV14,-,TRBJ2-2,CASSQGLHGAGGELFF,TGTGCCAGCAGCCAAGGTCTCCACGGGGCTGGCGGGGAGCTGTTTTTT
-,TRBV4-1,TRBD2,TRBJ2-3,CASSQGPTSGYTDTQYF,TGCGCCAGCAGCCAAGGCCCGACTAGCGGTTACACAGATACGCAGTATTTT
-,TRBV27,-,TRBJ1-3,CASSLSPPGGYSGNTIYF,TGTGCCAGCAGTTTATCGCCCCCGGGAGGGTACTCTGGAAACACCATATATTTT
-,TRBV4-1,TRBD1,TRBJ2-2,CASSLWDSRVGTGELFF,TGCGCCAGCAGCCTCTGGGACAGTCGGGTTGGCACCGGGGAGCTGTTTTTT
few,TRBV6-5,-,TRBJ2-1,CASSYGGAALGDNEQFF,TGTGCCAGCAGTTACGGGGGAGCGGCCCTGGGGGACAATGAGCAGTTCTTC
-,TRBV2,-,TRBJ1-1,CATIAGITEAFF,TGTGCCACCATCGCTGGGATCACTGAAGCTTTCTTT
-,TRBV30,-,TRBJ2-2,CAWSVYGWAGELFF,TGTGCCTGGAGTGTTTACGGGTGGGCCGGGGAGCTGTTTTTT
-,TRBV4-1,TRBD2,TRBJ2-7,CASSRLAESYEQYF,TGCGCCAGCAGTCGACTAGCGGAATCTTACGAGCAGTACTTC
-,TRBV20-1,TRBD2,TRBJ2-7,CSARVQTSGDSYEQYF,TGCAGTGCTAGAGTGCAAACTAGCGGGGACTCCTACGAGCAGTACTTC
many,TRBV27,-,TRBJ1-1,CASSQGNTEAFF,TGTGCCAGCAGTCAGGGAAACACTGAAGCTTTCTTT
few,TRBV5-1,TRBD2,TRBJ2-1,CASSPGLAKDNEQFF,TGCGCCAGCAGCCCGGGACTAGCGAAAGACAATGAGCAGTTCTTC